One sample yielded the 10 T cell receptor beta chains listed below, sequenced in a study of tumor-infiltrating lymphocytes in primary liver carcinoma. Extraction of RNA together with DNA used about 17-31 mg of unsorted bulk tissue. From roughly 0.5 ug total RNA, TCR beta cDNA was generated with a primer in the constant region. Each TCR beta library was derived from three nested multiplex PCR rounds that employed slightly modified ARM-PCR. TRBV1-TRBV30 forward primers paired with a C-beta reverse primer were used in the first two PCR rounds, which ran about 11 cycles each. MiXCR was run by TCRdb on the multiplex PCR reads, yielding one entry per CDR3 protein. The data contain around 88,000 distinct CDR3 sequences, around 68% of them seen just once; the ten biggest clones take up roughly 27%. Sequenced material: tumor-adjacent normal liver tissue. These receptor sequences come from a man aged 40-50 years with primary liver carcinoma and hepatitis B virus infection.

The chain couples TRBV14 to TRBJ1-6, with D maybe TRBD1 (5 bases). This CDR3 contains 13 residues. Trimming shortened V by 4 bases and J by 9 bases, and 10 bases separated the two germline ends. Germline V gives CDR1 SGHDN, CDR2 FVKESK. DNA of the CDR3: TGTGCCAGCAGCCCGCAGGGACCTTCACCCCTCCACTTT. Protein sequence: CASSPQGPSPLHF.

Turning to this clonotype: An end of the junction differs from the germline gene, which may be a read error. The CDR3 DNA follows: TGTGCCAGCAGCTTGTACCGCGGCAGGAAGTCCTACGAACAGTACTTC. It yields the protein CASSLYRGRKSYEQYF. This chain connects TRBV11-2 to TRBJ2-7; no firm D call. Per the germline V gene, CDR1 is SGHAT and CDR2 is FQNNGV. The CDR3 contains 16 residues.

Notes on this clonotype: The missing conserved phenylalanine or tryptophan at the end of this CDR3 makes a read error likely. Because the CDR3's place on the DNA is in doubt, the DNA is left out and the CDR3 is given as listed by TCRdb. The chain recombines TRBV4-2 with TRBJ2-1; no DNA check was done on the table's D call, TRBD1. The CDR3 is made up of 16 amino acids, end residues included. Germline assignment: CDR1 LGHNA and CDR2 YNFKEQ. CDR3: CASSPRGQRGYNEQLL.

A note on this clonotype: Compared with germline, one end of the junction differs, possibly owing to a read error. The chain couples TRBV5-1 to TRBJ2-7, with D perhaps TRBD2 (6 bases). This CDR3 has 14 amino acids. CDR1 is SGHRS, CDR2 YFSETQ, per germline. The CDR3 nucleotides are TGCGCCAGCAGCTTGGGGCTGGAGGGATACGGGCAGTACTTC. It encodes CASSLGLEGYGQYF.

With regard to this clonotype: This may stem from a read error, because a much larger clone lies one nucleotide away. The genes are TRBV10-3 and TRBJ2-7; TRBD2 aligns across 9 bases. The CDR3 loop spans 13 amino acids. Germline CDR1 is ENHRY and CDR2 is SYGVKD. The trim removed 4 bases at V and 6 bases at J, leaving 4 bases unmatched. CDR3 region: CAISVAGECEQYF. The CDR3 nucleotides read TGTGCCATCAGTGTAGCGGGAGAATGCGAGCAGTACTTC.

This clonotype was detected ten times or more. This chain links TRBV13 with TRBJ1-1; TRBD1 matches 9 bases. Germline V gives CDR1 PRHDT, CDR2 FYEKMQ (reference sequence). V shed 8 bases and J 1 base; nucleotides not matched to a gene: 8. This CDR3 has 15 amino acids. CDR3 region: CASDRGQGANTEAFF. The CDR3 DNA reads as TGTGCCAGCGATAGGGGACAGGGTGCGAACACTGAAGCTTTCTTT.

This chain joins TRBV27 and TRBJ2-3, with D tentatively TRBD2 (6 bases). Germline lookup yields CDR1 MNHEY and CDR2 SMNVEV (reference sequence). V shed 5 bases and J shed 6 bases, with 15 bases lying between them. The CDR3 spans 14 residues. CDR3 nucleotide sequence: TGTGCCAGCAGTCCCGGGACGGGGAGGGATACGCAGTATTTT. Its protein product is CASSPGTGRDTQYF.

In its sample, this clonotype was seen many times. This rearrangement joins TRBV30 to TRBJ1-4; D not certain. V lost 0 bases to trimming and J lost 0 bases, with 8 bases between them. This CDR3 spans 15 amino acids. Per the germline V gene, CDR1 is GTSNPN and CDR2 is SVGIG (reference sequence). The CDR3 loop is CAWSVLGSTNEKLFF. The CDR3 nucleotides are TGTGCCTGGAGTGTCCTGGGTTCAACTAATGAAAAACTGTTTTTT.

About this clonotype: At one of its ends the junction is not consistent with the germline gene, which may arise from a read error. The chain joins TRBV11-2 to TRBJ1-6, with D possibly being TRBD1 (6 bases). Germline CDR1 and CDR2: SGHAT and FQNNGV. This CDR3 region has 16 residues. The CDR3 DNA reads TGTACCAGCAGCTCCACTCCAGGAGGGGGTTCGACACCCATCCACTTT. Translated: CTSSSTPGGGSTPIHF.

The chain carries TRBV28 and TRBJ2-1; the D call may be TRBD1 or TRBD2 (5 bases each). Germline V gene lookup returns CDR1 MDHEN and CDR2 SYDVKM. V was trimmed by 3 bases and J by 15 bases, leaving 12 bases between them. The CDR3 runs to 11 residues. In DNA form, the CDR3 reads TGTGCCAGCAGTTTGAGGGACGAACCGTTCTTC. Protein: CASSLRDEPFF.